Listed below are T cell receptor beta chains from one sample, sequenced in a study of cytomegalovirus exposure and HLA in healthy donors. Produced via immunoSEQ multiplex PCR; TCRdb's table is partial and in-frame only. The sample includes under 150,000 clones, over 60% of them seen just once. Sequencing was done on a sample of PBMCs. The source is a human donor in good health. Both conserved end residues are part of each CDR3. Each record gives: D gene, V gene, J gene, clone size, CDR3 protein, CDR3 DNA. A D gene is named only where the DNA matches it firmly. Size values are once, few and many counts, or a class for expanded clones, and some rows have none.

>-|TRBV19|TRBJ2-1|-
CASSIAGSSSNEQFF
TGTGCCAGTAGTATAGCAGGGTCGAGTAGCAATGAGCAGTTCTTC
>-|TRBV5-1|TRBJ1-1|-
CASSPGLGEAFF
TGCGCCAGCAGCCCTGGACTGGGTGAAGCTTTCTTT
>-|TRBV28|TRBJ1-5|few
CASSPNQPQHF
TGTGCCAGCAGTCCGAATCAGCCCCAGCATTTT
>-|TRBV28|TRBJ1-2|-
CASSPPSLTGASGYTF
TGTGCCAGCAGTCCCCCTTCTCTTACAGGAGCTAGTGGCTACACCTTC
>-|TRBV19|TRBJ2-5|-
CASSLVVFSGQETQYF
TGTGCCAGTAGTTTAGTCGTCTTCAGCGGTCAAGAGACCCAGTACTTC
>-|TRBV9|TRBJ1-1|-
CASSVGGSLNTEAFF
TGTGCCAGCAGCGTGGGGGGTTCCCTGAACACTGAAGCTTTCTTT
>TRBD1|TRBV7-9|TRBJ1-2|-
CASSAGQGKDGYTF
TGTGCCAGCAGCGCCGGACAGGGGAAGGATGGCTACACCTTC
>-|TRBV6-1|TRBJ1-5|-
CASSELYRQPQHF
TGTGCCAGCAGTGAATTGTACAGACAGCCCCAGCATTTT
>-|TRBV28|TRBJ1-3|few
CASSSWTVSGNTIYF
TGTGCCAGCAGTAGTTGGACAGTCTCTGGAAACACCATATATTTT
>TRBD1|TRBV16|TRBJ1-2|-
CASSQPGQGGNGYTF
TGTGCCAGCAGCCAACCGGGACAGGGCGGGAATGGCTACACCTTC
>-|TRBV6-6|TRBJ1-1|-
CASSYSRQNTEAFF
TGTGCCAGCAGTTACTCCAGGCAGAACACTGAAGCTTTCTTT
>-|TRBV4-2|TRBJ2-7|once
CASSQDQGSYEQYF
TGTGCCAGCAGCCAAGACCAGGGCTCCTACGAGCAGTACTTC
>-|TRBV6-1|TRBJ2-1|-
CASIGGDEQFF
TGTGCCAGCATAGGCGGGGACGAGCAGTTCTTC
>-|TRBV7-9|TRBJ1-3|-
CASSLVQGFISGNTIYF
TGTGCCAGCAGCTTAGTTCAGGGGTTCATCTCTGGAAACACCATATATTTT
>TRBD1|TRBV20-1|TRBJ2-7|-
CSAWDSYEQYF
TGCAGTGCTTGGGACAGTTACGAGCAGTACTTC
>TRBD2|TRBV30|TRBJ2-7|-
CAWRDSGGGVYEQYF
TGTGCCTGGAGAGATAGCGGGGGCGGCGTATACGAGCAGTACTTC
>TRBD1|TRBV6-1|TRBJ1-1|-
CASSYPGGNTEAFF
TGTGCCAGCAGCTATCCAGGGGGCAACACTGAAGCTTTCTTT
>TRBD2|TRBV19|TRBJ2-3|-
CASRLGGSSYTQYF
TGTGCCAGTAGACTAGGCGGGAGTTCATATACGCAGTATTTT
>-|TRBV6-6|TRBJ1-1|-
CASSYPERGEGEAFF
TGTGCCAGCAGTTACCCCGAACGGGGTGAGGGTGAAGCTTTCTTT
>-|TRBV28|TRBJ1-3|-
CASSLWGGSGNTIYF
TGTGCCAGCAGTTTATGGGGGGGCTCTGGAAACACCATATATTTT
>-|TRBV5-1|TRBJ2-3|-
CASKGDPNTDTQYF
TGCGCCAGCAAGGGGGACCCCAACACAGATACGCAGTATTTT
>-|TRBV27|TRBJ2-3|-
CASSLIRGYASTDTQYF
TGTGCCAGCAGTTTAATCCGGGGGTACGCTAGCACAGATACGCAGTATTTT
>-|TRBV4-1|TRBJ2-1|-
CASSQGGLGEQFF
TGCGCCAGCAGCCAAGGGGGGCTGGGTGAGCAGTTCTTC
>-|TRBV6-1|TRBJ1-6|-
CASKSSYNSPLHF
TGTGCCAGCAAGAGCTCCTATAATTCACCCCTCCACTTT
>-|TRBV6-6|TRBJ2-7|-
CASEGGGSGSYEQYF
TGTGCCAGCGAAGGGGGGGGGTCAGGTTCCTACGAGCAGTACTTC
>-|TRBV18|TRBJ1-1|once
CASSPPGPMNTEAFF
TGTGCCAGCTCACCACCGGGGCCCATGAACACTGAAGCTTTCTTT
>-|TRBV14|TRBJ2-7|-
CASSEERWGGSYEQYF
TGTGCCAGCAGCGAAGAGCGATGGGGAGGCTCCTACGAGCAGTACTTC
>-|TRBV2|TRBJ2-7|-
CASSGTDLYEQYF
TGTGCCAGCAGTGGAACAGATCTCTACGAGCAGTACTTC
>-|TRBV18|TRBJ1-6|-
CASSPSTAYNSPLHF
TGTGCCAGCTCACCCTCGACAGCCTATAATTCACCCCTCCACTTT
>TRBD1|TRBV4-1|TRBJ1-4|-
CASSQATGVTNEKLFF
TGCGCCAGCAGCCAAGCCACAGGGGTGACTAATGAAAAACTGTTTTTT
>-|TRBV5-4|TRBJ2-7|-
CASRVGVEQYF
TGTGCCAGCAGAGTAGGGGTCGAGCAGTACTTC
>TRBD1|TRBV5-6|TRBJ1-1|-
CASSLGQGAGKAFF
TGTGCCAGCAGCTTGGGGCAGGGGGCAGGGAAGGCTTTCTTT
>TRBD1|TRBV5-1|TRBJ1-5|few
CASSPPDRQGQHF
TGCGCCAGCAGCCCTCCTGATCGACAGGGCCAGCATTTT
>TRBD1|TRBV6-6|TRBJ2-3|-
CASSSSRQGAGDTQYF
TGTGCCAGCAGTTCCTCTAGACAGGGGGCGGGAGATACGCAGTATTTT
>TRBD1|TRBV7-3|TRBJ1-2|-
CASSPTTGGDGYTF
TGTGCCAGCAGCCCAACGACAGGGGGCGATGGCTACACCTTC
>-|TRBV19|TRBJ1-1|once
CASSYVSPGTEAFF
TGTGCCAGTAGTTACGTTTCGCCGGGGACTGAAGCTTTCTTT
>TRBD1|TRBV6-5|TRBJ1-5|few
CASRDRDVGQPQHF
TGTGCCAGCAGGGACAGGGATGTGGGGCAGCCCCAGCATTTT
>TRBD1|TRBV10-1|TRBJ1-6|-
CASRGQDNSPLHF
TGCGCCAGCCGGGGACAGGATAATTCACCCCTCCACTTT
>-|TRBV7-8|TRBJ1-1|once
CASSLTSDTEAFF
TGTGCCAGCAGCTTAACGTCGGACACTGAAGCTTTCTTT
>-|TRBV7-2|TRBJ2-1|-
CASSLGGQRQSNNEQFF
TGTGCCAGCAGCTTAGGAGGACAGCGACAATCAAACAATGAGCAGTTCTTC
>TRBD2|TRBV5-4|TRBJ2-1|-
CASSSLAGRSGDEQFF
TGTGCCAGCAGCTCTCTAGCGGGGAGATCGGGGGATGAGCAGTTCTTC
>-|TRBV11-2|TRBJ2-7|-
CASSSPRQVTIYEQYF
TGTGCCAGCAGCTCTCCCCGACAGGTAACCATCTACGAGCAGTACTTC
>-|TRBV7-8|TRBJ2-7|-
CASSLDGGLNSRSSYEQYF
TGTGCCAGCAGCTTAGACGGGGGGCTTAATTCTCGGAGCTCCTACGAGCAGTACTTC
>TRBD1|TRBV5-6|TRBJ2-7|-
CASSPQLGGTGGFNEQYF
TGTGCCAGCAGCCCACAATTAGGCGGGACAGGAGGATTCAACGAGCAGTACTTC
>-|TRBV18|TRBJ1-5|-
CASSPPGARPQHF
TGTGCCAGCTCACCACCGGGGGCCCGACCCCAGCATTTT
>-|TRBV1|TRBJ1-2|-
CTSSQDVLSGINYGYTF
TGCACCAGCAGCCAAGATGTATTATCAGGGATTAACTATGGCTACACCTTC
>-|TRBV6-1|TRBJ1-5|-
CASSEAIHRSGQPQHF
TGTGCCAGCAGTGAAGCCATTCACAGGTCTGGTCAGCCCCAGCATTTT
>-|TRBV7-6|TRBJ2-2|-
CASKGGPSTGELFF
TGTGCCAGCAAGGGGGGGCCTAGCACCGGGGAGCTGTTTTTT
>-|TRBV20-1|TRBJ1-2|-
CSANRDYGYTF
TGCAGTGCAAACCGGGACTATGGCTACACCTTC
>TRBD2|TRBV9|TRBJ2-2|-
CASSPGGASTGELFF
TGTGCCAGCAGTCCGGGGGGGGCCAGCACCGGGGAGCTGTTTTTT